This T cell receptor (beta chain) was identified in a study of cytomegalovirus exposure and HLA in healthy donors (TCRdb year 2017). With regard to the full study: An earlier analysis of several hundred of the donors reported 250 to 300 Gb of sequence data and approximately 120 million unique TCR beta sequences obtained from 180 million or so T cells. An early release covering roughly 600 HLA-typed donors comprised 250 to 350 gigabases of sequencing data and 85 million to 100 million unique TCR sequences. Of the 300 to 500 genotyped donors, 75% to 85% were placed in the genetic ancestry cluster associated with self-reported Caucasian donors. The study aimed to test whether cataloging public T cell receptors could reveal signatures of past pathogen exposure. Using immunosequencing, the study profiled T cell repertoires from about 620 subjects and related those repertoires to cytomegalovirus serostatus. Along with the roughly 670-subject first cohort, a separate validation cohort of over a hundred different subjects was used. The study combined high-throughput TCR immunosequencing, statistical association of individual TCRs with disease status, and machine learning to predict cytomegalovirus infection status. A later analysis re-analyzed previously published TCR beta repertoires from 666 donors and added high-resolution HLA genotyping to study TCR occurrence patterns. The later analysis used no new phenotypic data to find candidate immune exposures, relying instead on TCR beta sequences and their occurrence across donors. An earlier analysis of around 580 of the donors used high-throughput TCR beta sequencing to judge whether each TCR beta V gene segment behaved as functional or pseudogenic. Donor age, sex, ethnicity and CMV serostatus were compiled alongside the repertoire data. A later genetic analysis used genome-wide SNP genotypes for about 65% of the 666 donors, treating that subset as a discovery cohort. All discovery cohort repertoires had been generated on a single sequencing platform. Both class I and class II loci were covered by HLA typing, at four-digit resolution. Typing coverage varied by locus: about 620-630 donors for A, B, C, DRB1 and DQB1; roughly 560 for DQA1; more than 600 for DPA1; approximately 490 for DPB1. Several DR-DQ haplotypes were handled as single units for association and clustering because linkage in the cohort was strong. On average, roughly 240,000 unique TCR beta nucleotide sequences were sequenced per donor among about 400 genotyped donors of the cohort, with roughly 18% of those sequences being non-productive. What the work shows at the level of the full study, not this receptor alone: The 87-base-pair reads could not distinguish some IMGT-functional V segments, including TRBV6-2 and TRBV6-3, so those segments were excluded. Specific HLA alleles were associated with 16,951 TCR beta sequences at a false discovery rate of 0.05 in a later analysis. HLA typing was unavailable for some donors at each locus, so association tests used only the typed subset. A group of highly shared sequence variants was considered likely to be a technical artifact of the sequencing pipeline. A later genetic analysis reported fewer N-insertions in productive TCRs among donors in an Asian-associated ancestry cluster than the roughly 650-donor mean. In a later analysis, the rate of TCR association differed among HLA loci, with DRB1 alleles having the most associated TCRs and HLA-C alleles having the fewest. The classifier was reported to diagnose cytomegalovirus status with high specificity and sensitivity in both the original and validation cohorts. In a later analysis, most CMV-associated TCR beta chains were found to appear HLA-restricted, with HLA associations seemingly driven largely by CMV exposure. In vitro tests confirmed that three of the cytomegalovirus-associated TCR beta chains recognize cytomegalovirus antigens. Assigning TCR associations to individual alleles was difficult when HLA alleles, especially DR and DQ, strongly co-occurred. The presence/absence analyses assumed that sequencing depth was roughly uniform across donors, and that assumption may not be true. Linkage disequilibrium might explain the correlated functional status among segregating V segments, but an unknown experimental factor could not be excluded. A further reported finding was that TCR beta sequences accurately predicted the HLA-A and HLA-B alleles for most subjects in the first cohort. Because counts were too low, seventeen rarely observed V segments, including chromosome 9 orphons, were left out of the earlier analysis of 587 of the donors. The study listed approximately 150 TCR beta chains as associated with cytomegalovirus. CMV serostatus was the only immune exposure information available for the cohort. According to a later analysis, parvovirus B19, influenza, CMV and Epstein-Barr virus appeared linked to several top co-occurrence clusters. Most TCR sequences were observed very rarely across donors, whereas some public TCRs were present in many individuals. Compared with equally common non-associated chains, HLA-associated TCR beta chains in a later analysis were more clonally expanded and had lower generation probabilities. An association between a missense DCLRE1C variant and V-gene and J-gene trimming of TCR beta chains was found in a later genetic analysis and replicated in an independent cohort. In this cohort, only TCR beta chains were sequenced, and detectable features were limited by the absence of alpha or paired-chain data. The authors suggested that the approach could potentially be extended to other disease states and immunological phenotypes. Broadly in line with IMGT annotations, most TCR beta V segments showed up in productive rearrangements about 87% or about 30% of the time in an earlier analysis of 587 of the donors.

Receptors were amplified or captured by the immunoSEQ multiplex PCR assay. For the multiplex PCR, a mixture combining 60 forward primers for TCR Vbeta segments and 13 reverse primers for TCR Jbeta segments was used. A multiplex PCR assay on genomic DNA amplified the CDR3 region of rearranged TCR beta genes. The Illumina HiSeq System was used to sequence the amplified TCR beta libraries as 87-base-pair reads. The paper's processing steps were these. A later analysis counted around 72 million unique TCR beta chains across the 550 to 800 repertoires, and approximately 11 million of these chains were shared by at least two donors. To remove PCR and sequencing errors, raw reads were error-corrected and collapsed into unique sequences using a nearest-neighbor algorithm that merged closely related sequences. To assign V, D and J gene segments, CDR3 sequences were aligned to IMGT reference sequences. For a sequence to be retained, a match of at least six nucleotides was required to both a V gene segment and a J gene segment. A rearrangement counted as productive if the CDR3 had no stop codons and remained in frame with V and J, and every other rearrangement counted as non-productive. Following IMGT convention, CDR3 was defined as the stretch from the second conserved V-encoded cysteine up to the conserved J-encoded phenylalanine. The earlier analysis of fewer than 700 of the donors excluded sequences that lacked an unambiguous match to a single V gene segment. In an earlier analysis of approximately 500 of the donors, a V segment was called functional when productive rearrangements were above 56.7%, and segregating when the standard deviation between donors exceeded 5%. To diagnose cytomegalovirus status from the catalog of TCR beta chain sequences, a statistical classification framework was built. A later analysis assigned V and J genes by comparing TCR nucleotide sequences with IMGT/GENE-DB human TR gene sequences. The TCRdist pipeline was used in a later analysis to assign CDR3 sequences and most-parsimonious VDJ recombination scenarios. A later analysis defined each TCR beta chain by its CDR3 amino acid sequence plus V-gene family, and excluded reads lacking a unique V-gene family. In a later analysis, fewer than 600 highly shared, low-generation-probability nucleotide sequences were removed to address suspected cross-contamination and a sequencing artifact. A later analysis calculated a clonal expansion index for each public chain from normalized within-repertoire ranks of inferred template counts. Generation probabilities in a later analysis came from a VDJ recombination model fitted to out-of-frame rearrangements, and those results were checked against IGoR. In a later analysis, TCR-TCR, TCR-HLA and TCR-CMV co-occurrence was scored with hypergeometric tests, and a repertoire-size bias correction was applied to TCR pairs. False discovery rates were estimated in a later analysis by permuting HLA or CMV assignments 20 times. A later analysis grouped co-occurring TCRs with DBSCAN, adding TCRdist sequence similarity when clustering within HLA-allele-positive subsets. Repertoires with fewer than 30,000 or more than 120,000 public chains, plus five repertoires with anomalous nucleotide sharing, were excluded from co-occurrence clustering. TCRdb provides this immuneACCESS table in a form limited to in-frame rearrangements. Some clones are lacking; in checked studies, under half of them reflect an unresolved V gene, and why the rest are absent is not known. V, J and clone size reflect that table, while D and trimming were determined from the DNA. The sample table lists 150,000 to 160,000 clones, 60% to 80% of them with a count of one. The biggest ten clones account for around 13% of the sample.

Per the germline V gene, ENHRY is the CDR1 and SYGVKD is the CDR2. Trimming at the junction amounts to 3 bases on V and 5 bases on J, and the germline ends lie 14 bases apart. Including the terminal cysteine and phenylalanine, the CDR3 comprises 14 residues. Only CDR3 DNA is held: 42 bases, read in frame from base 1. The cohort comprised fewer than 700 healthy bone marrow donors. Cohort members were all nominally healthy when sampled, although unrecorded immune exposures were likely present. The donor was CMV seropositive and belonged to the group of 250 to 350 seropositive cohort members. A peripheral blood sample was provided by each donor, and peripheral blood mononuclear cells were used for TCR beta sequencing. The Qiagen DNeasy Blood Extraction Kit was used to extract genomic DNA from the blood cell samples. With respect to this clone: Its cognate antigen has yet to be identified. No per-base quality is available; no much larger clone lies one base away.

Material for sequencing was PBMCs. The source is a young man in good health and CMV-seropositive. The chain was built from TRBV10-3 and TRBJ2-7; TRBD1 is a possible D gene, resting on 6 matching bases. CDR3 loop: CAISDKGDVHEQYF. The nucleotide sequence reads TGTGCCATCAGTGATAAGGGGGACGTCCACGAGCAGTACTTC.